This T cell receptor (beta chain) was identified during a study of blood T cell repertoires in COVID-19. Study at large: Sample material is recorded as cDNA or gDNA derived from T cells, B-cell-depleted T cells, or PBMCs.

This CDR3 has 17 amino acids. V was cut by 0 bases and J by 7 bases, with 17 bases left in between. The V gene's germline CDR1 is SGHRS and CDR2 YFSETQ. Study processing details: Amplification from reference gene primers served as the basis for estimated nucleated cell counts. Sequencing was performed with immunoSEQ multiplex PCR; in TCRdb, only in-frame clones are kept and a portion is missing. The DNA gave D and trimming, while V, J and clone size come from that table. Of about 180,000 clones in the sample, 85% to 95% were seen once. In its sample, this clone was seen a few times. Input material: peripheral blood. The rearrangement links TRBV5-1 to TRBJ1-6; D is possibly TRBD1 (5 bases). This TCR was sampled from a man between 45 and 60 years old with acute or convalescent COVID-19. This chain's CDR3 is CASSLGGRLAGNSPLHF. The CDR3 DNA sequence: TGCGCCAGCAGCTTGGGGGGCCGGCTCGCCGGGAATTCACCCCTCCACTTT.